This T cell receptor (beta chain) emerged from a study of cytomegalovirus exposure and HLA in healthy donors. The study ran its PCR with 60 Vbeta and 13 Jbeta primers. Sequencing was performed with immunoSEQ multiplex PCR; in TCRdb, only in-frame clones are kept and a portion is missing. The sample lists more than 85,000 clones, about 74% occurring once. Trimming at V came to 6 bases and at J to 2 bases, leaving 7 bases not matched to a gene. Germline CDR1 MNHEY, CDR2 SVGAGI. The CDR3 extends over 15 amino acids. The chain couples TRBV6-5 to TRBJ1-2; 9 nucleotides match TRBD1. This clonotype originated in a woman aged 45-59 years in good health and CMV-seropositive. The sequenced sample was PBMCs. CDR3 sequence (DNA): TGTGCCAGCAGATTACAGGGGGCAAAAAACTATGGCTACACCTTC. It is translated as CASRLQGAKNYGYTF.